This T cell receptor beta chain originates from a study of blood T cell repertoires in COVID-19. Study information: Both acute and convalescent COVID-19 samples were obtained from the United States, Italy and Spain.

Authors' analysis steps: It was from reference gene primer amplification that nucleated cell counts were estimated. Some clones are missing from TCRdb's copy, which holds only in-frame ones; the method was immunoSEQ multiplex PCR. V, J and clone size reflect that table, while D and trimming were determined from the DNA. The sample has a few hundred thousand clones, 86% seen once. Germline CDR1 reads SNHLY; CDR2 reads FYNNEI. Trimming at V came to 5 bases and at J to 3 bases, leaving 22 bases not matched to a gene. The CDR3 is 20 amino acids. Sequenced input: peripheral blood. This sequence was found in a woman in her 50s with acute or convalescent COVID-19. J is TRBJ2-3 and V is TRBV2, with TRBD2 identical over 8 bases. The CDR3 sequence is CASSTRDRRGTGGMTDTQYF. DNA for the CDR3: TGTGCCAGCAGTACCCGAGACAGGCGGGGGACGGGAGGGATGACAGATACGCAGTATTTT.